This T cell receptor beta chain comes out of a study of somatic mutations in cytotoxic T cells in rheumatoid arthritis. V was trimmed by 0 bases and J by 2 bases, leaving 17 bases between them. The CDR3 has 17 amino acids. Germline V gene data show CDR1 as LNHNV and CDR2 as YYDKDF (reference sequence). Profiled with immunoSEQ multiplex PCR; TCRdb holds only in-frame clones, not every one. The sample includes 19,000 or so clones, approximately 80% of them seen just once. This receptor was identified in a man younger than 30 with rheumatoid arthritis. The sample was CD8+ T cells sorted from blood. The rearrangement links TRBV15 to TRBJ2-7; possibly TRBD1 or TRBD2 for D (5 bases each). Here the CDR3 reads CATSRDGTAGNPYEQYF. CDR3 bases: TGTGCCACCAGCAGAGACGGGACGGCAGGGAACCCCTACGAGCAGTACTTC.